Listed below are T cell receptor beta chains from one sample, sequenced in a study of OX40 agonist ivuxolimab in advanced cancers. Clones were read by immunoSEQ multiplex PCR, and TCRdb kept only the in-frame ones, dropping some. This repertoire shows under 65,000 clones, around 80% found once; its top ten account for around 2.1%. Sequencing used CD4+ or CD8+ T cells sorted from blood, obtained in a trial of the OX40 agonist ivuxolimab. The receptors here all came from an adult with an advanced solid tumor such as melanoma, head and neck, liver or kidney cancer. CDR3s include the opening cysteine and the closing phenylalanine or tryptophan. D genes are given only for firm matches. Expanded clones are given a class, and other clones once, few, many or no size at all.

D gene	V gene	J gene	clone size	CDR3 DNA	CDR3 protein
.	TRBV6-4	TRBJ1-4	.	TGTGCCAGCAGTACGACTGCAACTAATGAAAAACTGTTTTTT	CASSTTATNEKLFF
TRBD1	TRBV2	TRBJ2-4	.	TGTGCCAGCAGGGGGGACAGAAACATTCAGTACTTC	CASRGDRNIQYF
.	TRBV6-6	TRBJ2-7	.	TGTGCCAGCAGTTCCACACAGAGCTCCTACGAGCAGTACTTC	CASSSTQSSYEQYF
TRBD1	TRBV5-5	TRBJ1-1	once	TGTGCCAGCAGCAAACCGGGACAGCGGGCAGCTTTCTTT	CASSKPGQRAAFF
.	TRBV6-5	TRBJ1-3	.	TGTGCCAGCAGTTACTTCTCCTCTGGAAACACCATATATTTT	CASSYFSSGNTIYF
.	TRBV7-7	TRBJ2-5	.	TGTGCTAGCAGCCCTAGGGGTGTAGGAGAGACCCAGTACTTC	CASSPRGVGETQYF
.	TRBV5-4	TRBJ2-1	.	TGTGCCAGCAGCTTGGGGGGACTTGACAATGAGCAGTTCTTC	CASSLGGLDNEQFF
.	TRBV14	TRBJ2-5	.	TGTGCCAGCAGCCAGTTCCAGCGAGCGTACCAAGAGACCCAGTACTTC	CASSQFQRAYQETQYF
TRBD2	TRBV9	TRBJ2-7	.	TGTGCCAGCAGCGTAGCGCCTAGCGGGAGACCGGCTTACGAGCAGTACTTC	CASSVAPSGRPAYEQYF
.	TRBV19	TRBJ1-5	.	TGTGCCAGTACACGAGGCCCCAATCAGCCCCAGCATTTT	CASTRGPNQPQHF
.	TRBV6-5	TRBJ2-7	.	TGTGCCAGCAATCGACTAGGGTACGAGCAGTACTTC	CASNRLGYEQYF
TRBD2	TRBV11-2	TRBJ2-3	.	TGTGCCAGCAGCGGGGTAGCGGGGGCAGATACGCAGTATTTT	CASSGVAGADTQYF
TRBD1	TRBV5-4	TRBJ2-2	.	TGTGCCAGCAGCTCCCGGGACAGGGTTTTCACCGGGGAGCTGTTTTTT	CASSSRDRVFTGELFF
TRBD2	TRBV11-3	TRBJ2-1	.	TGTGCCAGCAGCTTAGGAAGCGGGGGGGCCTACAATGAGCAGTTCTTC	CASSLGSGGAYNEQFF
.	TRBV9	TRBJ2-7	.	TGTGCCAGCAGCCCCCCCACCTACGAGCAGTACTTC	CASSPPTYEQYF
.	TRBV7-2	TRBJ2-5	.	TGTGCCAGCAGCTTTCGGTACCAAGAGACCCAGTACTTC	CASSFRYQETQYF
TRBD1	TRBV5-6	TRBJ1-1	.	TGTGCCAGCAGCGGGGACAGGACGAGCATGAACACTGAAGCTTTCTTT	CASSGDRTSMNTEAFF
.	TRBV7-3	TRBJ2-6	once	TGTGCCAGCAGCTTATGGTCCCCCTCTCCCCCTGGGGCCAACGTCCTGACTTTC	CASSLWSPSPPGANVLTF
.	TRBV30	TRBJ2-3	.	TGTGCCTGGACTCGGGGGCTTGGAAGCACAGATACGCAGTATTTT	CAWTRGLGSTDTQYF
.	TRBV6-1	TRBJ2-3	.	TGTGCCAGCAGTGGACAGGGCACAGATACGCAGTATTTT	CASSGQGTDTQYF
.	TRBV7-2	TRBJ1-5	.	TGTGCCAGCAGCCCCCCCGGGGGTTATCAGCCCCAGCATTTT	CASSPPGGYQPQHF
.	TRBV25-1	TRBJ2-3	.	TGTGCCAGCATGAGAAAGGGGAGCACAGATACGCAGTATTTT	CASMRKGSTDTQYF
TRBD1	TRBV15	TRBJ2-5	.	TGTGCCACCAGCAGAGAAAGGGGGCGTCGAGAGACCCAGTACTTC	CATSRERGRRETQYF
.	TRBV6-1	TRBJ1-3	.	TGTGCCAGCAGACCCACGGCGGGTAACACCATATATTTT	CASRPTAGNTIYF
TRBD1	TRBV28	TRBJ2-7	.	TGTGCCAGCAATCCAGGGGGCTTAAGCTCCTACGAGCAGTACTTC	CASNPGGLSSYEQYF
TRBD1	TRBV28	TRBJ2-5	.	TGTGCCAGCAGTCTAAGGACAGGGGGCGCGGAGACCCAGTACTTC	CASSLRTGGAETQYF
TRBD1	TRBV14	TRBJ1-2	.	TGTGCCAGCAGCCAAGGCAGACAGGGAAATTATGGCTACACCTTC	CASSQGRQGNYGYTF
TRBD1	TRBV11-2	TRBJ1-6	.	TGTGCCAGCAGCGCTTCAGGGGGCGCGGGGTCACCCCTCCACTTT	CASSASGGAGSPLHF
.	TRBV19	TRBJ2-7	.	TGTGCCAGTAGTTCCAAATCCTACGAGCAGTACTTC	CASSSKSYEQYF
.	TRBV10-3	TRBJ2-4	.	TGTGCCATCAAGCATGATGATGCCAAAAACATTCAGTACTTC	CAIKHDDAKNIQYF
TRBD1	TRBV27	TRBJ2-1	.	TGTGCCAGCAGTCCCCGGGACAGGTCCTACAATGAGCAGTTCTTC	CASSPRDRSYNEQFF
TRBD1	TRBV9	TRBJ1-2	.	TGTGCCAGCAGCTTTACCTGGGACAGTGGCTACACCTTC	CASSFTWDSGYTF
TRBD2	TRBV27	TRBJ2-1	.	TGTGCCAGCAGTCAGATAACGGGACTAGCGGGAGCTGAGCAGTTCTTC	CASSQITGLAGAEQFF
TRBD1	TRBV29-1	TRBJ1-2	.	TGCAGCGTTGTCAGGGGGGGGTATGGCTACACCTTC	CSVVRGGYGYTF
TRBD1	TRBV6-5	TRBJ1-4	.	TGTGCCAGCAGAGACAGGGTCTCGGGAAAACTGTTTTTT	CASRDRVSGKLFF
.	TRBV7-2	TRBJ1-2	.	TGTGCCACAATTAAACAAGGGACGGGTGGCTACACCTTC	CATIKQGTGGYTF
TRBD2	TRBV7-9	TRBJ2-1	.	TGTGCCAGCAGCTTAGTTGGCGGGAGTGGAAATGAGCAGTTCTTC	CASSLVGGSGNEQFF
.	TRBV9	TRBJ1-2	.	TGTGCCAGCAACAGAAACTATGGCTACACCTTC	CASNRNYGYTF
TRBD2	TRBV11-2	TRBJ2-5	.	TGTGCCAGCAGCTTGCGGGGGGTCGAAGAGACCCAGTACTTC	CASSLRGVEETQYF
.	TRBV6-1	TRBJ1-1	.	TGTGCCAGCAAAGATTATGCTGAAGCTTTCTTT	CASKDYAEAFF
.	TRBV9	TRBJ1-4	.	TGTGCCAGCAGCTCCCCCGGGACGAAGGGTGAAAAACTGTTTTTT	CASSSPGTKGEKLFF
.	TRBV5-4	TRBJ1-2	.	TGTGCCAGCAGCTCCCCCTTGGGCGGCGCTGGGCGCTACACCTTC	CASSSPLGGAGRYTF
.	TRBV5-1	TRBJ2-3	.	TGCGCCAGCGGTAGGGGGACGGGGAGGGCAGATACGCAGTATTTT	CASGRGTGRADTQYF
.	TRBV30	TRBJ2-2	.	TGTGCCTGTCTTAGGACACGGGCGATCACCGGGGAGCTGTTTTTT	CACLRTRAITGELFF
.	TRBV6-5	TRBJ1-6	.	TGTGCCAGCAGCCCGGGGAGGCCCTATAATTCACCCCTCCACTTT	CASSPGRPYNSPLHF
.	TRBV19	TRBJ1-5	.	TGTGCCAGTAGTCAAGGTACAAGGGCCTCGTTCGTTCAGCCCCAGCATTTT	CASSQGTRASFVQPQHF
.	TRBV6-4	TRBJ2-1	once	TGTGCCAGCAGTGCGGGGGAGTACAATGAGCAGTTCTTC	CASSAGEYNEQFF
.	TRBV5-1	TRBJ1-5	.	TGCGCCAGCAGCTTGGGGGATAGGGAAGCGCCCCAGCATTTT	CASSLGDREAPQHF
TRBD2	TRBV14	TRBJ2-7	.	TGTGCCAGCCGGACTAGCGGGGGTTACGAGCAGTACTTC	CASRTSGGYEQYF
.	TRBV7-9	TRBJ1-3	.	TGTGCCAGCAGCTCGACAGTCTCCTCTGGAAACACCATATATTTT	CASSSTVSSGNTIYF
.	TRBV18	TRBJ2-7	.	TGTGCCAGCTCACCAGGTTTCTCCTACGAGCAGTACTTC	CASSPGFSYEQYF
TRBD2	TRBV29-1	TRBJ2-1	.	TGCAGCGTCTCGGCCGGGACTAGCGGGAAGGGAGAGCAGTTCTTC	CSVSAGTSGKGEQFF
.	TRBV30	TRBJ1-1	.	TGTGCCTGGAGGGCCCATGCGGGGGGTGAGACTGAAGCTTTCTTT	CAWRAHAGGETEAFF
.	TRBV4-1	TRBJ1-6	.	TGCGCCAGCAGCCAAGTAGCGGAAGCCCCTTATAATTCACCCCTCCACTTT	CASSQVAEAPYNSPLHF
.	TRBV5-1	TRBJ1-2	.	TGCGCCAGCAGCCTCCGGGAGCCCGACGGCTATGGCTACACCTTC	CASSLREPDGYGYTF
.	TRBV6-5	TRBJ1-5	.	TGTGCCAGCAGTGTAGGACAGCCTAGCAATCAGCCCCAGCATTTT	CASSVGQPSNQPQHF
TRBD2	TRBV7-8	TRBJ2-2	.	TGTGCCAGCAGCTTAGTAGCAGCGGGAGGGCCCGGGGAGCTGTTTTTT	CASSLVAAGGPGELFF